The rows below give T cell receptor beta chains drawn from one sample of a study of Graves' ophthalmopathy and Graves' hyperthyroidism. TCRdb reprocessed the multiplex PCR reads via MiXCR and lists one record per CDR3 protein. There are roughly 500,000 distinct CDR3 sequences in the sample; 13% to 15% occur only once, and 8% to 10% lies in the top ten. The sequenced sample was blood. These receptors were obtained from a woman in her thirties with Graves' ophthalmopathy. The CDR3 runs from the conserved cysteine through the conserved F or W. D genes are given only for firm matches. Clone size is given for some rows only: seen once, a few or many times, or a class if the clone is expanded.

j_call v_call d_call clone_size cdr3_nt cdr3_aa
TRBJ2-5 TRBV5-1 TRBD2 few TGCGCCAGCAGCGCCGGGACTAGCACAAGCAAGACCCAGTACTTC CASSAGTSTSKTQYF
TRBJ1-5 TRBV12-3/TRBV12-4 TRBD1 many TGTGCCAGCAGACGGACAGGAACATATCAGCCCCAGCATTTT CASRRTGTYQPQHF
TRBJ1-1 TRBV24-1 - - TGTGCCGTCCGGACACGAGGGACTGAAGCTTTCTTT CAVRTRGTEAFF
TRBJ1-2 TRBV9 - many TGTGCCAGCAGCGTAGGTGGCGGGAGTACTAACTATGGCTACACCTTC CASSVGGGSTNYGYTF
TRBJ2-5 TRBV6-1 - - TGTGCCAGCAGCCCAACAGGCCTCGGGGAGACCCAGTACTTC CASSPTGLGETQYF
TRBJ2-5 TRBV20-1 TRBD1 - TGCAGTGCTAACAGGGGAGAGACCCAGTACTTC CSANRGETQYF
TRBJ2-7 TRBV28 TRBD2 many TGTGCCAGCAGTTCCCGGACTAGCGGGGGATACGAGCAGTACTTC CASSSRTSGGYEQYF
TRBJ2-7 TRBV11-2 - few TGTGCCAGCAGCGGACACAGGGTGTACGAGCAGTACTTC CASSGHRVYEQYF
TRBJ2-7 TRBV7-3 - many TGTGCCAGCAGCTTAAATGGCGGGAACTCCTACGAGCAGTACTTC CASSLNGGNSYEQYF
TRBJ1-5 TRBV5-1 - many TGCGCCAGCAGCTTGAACACAGGAGGCAATCAGCCCCAGCATTTT CASSLNTGGNQPQHF
TRBJ1-1 TRBV2 - many TGTGCCAGTCTGACGGGAGGGTGGACTGAAGCTTTCTTT CASLTGGWTEAFF
TRBJ1-5 TRBV24-1 - many TGTGCCACCAGTGCCGCGACGGCTAGCAATCAGCCCCAGCATTTT CATSAATASNQPQHF
TRBJ1-6 TRBV4-1 TRBD1 - TGCGCCAGCAGCCAGCCGGGACAGGGGGATCGGTCACCCCTCCACTTT CASSQPGQGDRSPLHF
TRBJ2-5 TRBV29-1 - few TGCAGCGTTGCGGAGGGAGTTGGGGAGACCCAGTACTTC CSVAEGVGETQYF
TRBJ2-7 TRBV28 TRBD1 many TGTGCCAGCAGCACATTCTGGACAGGGGGCGAAGACGAGCAGTACTTC CASSTFWTGGEDEQYF
TRBJ2-5 TRBV7-9 - many TGTGCCAGCAGCTTAGCCTCAAGCGGGCGTTACCAAGAGACCCAGTACTTC CASSLASSGRYQETQYF
TRBJ2-7 TRBV6-1 TRBD1 many TGTGCCAGCAGTGCACAGACAGGGGGCTTCGACGAGCAGTACTTC CASSAQTGGFDEQYF
TRBJ2-7 TRBV29-1 TRBD1 many TGCAGCGTTGGCAGGGGGTCCGACGAGCAGTACTTC CSVGRGSDEQYF
TRBJ1-5 TRBV12-3/TRBV12-4 TRBD1 - TGTGCCAGCAGTGGGACAGGCGGTAGCAATCAGCCCCAGCATTTT CASSGTGGSNQPQHF
TRBJ1-1 TRBV24-1 TRBD1 many TGTGCCACCAGCGGAGGGGACAGGGCGACTTTCTTT CATSGGDRATFF
TRBJ2-1 TRBV7-9 - - TGTGCCAGCAGCTTAGCGGGCTCCTACAATGAGCAGTTCTTC CASSLAGSYNEQFF
TRBJ2-7 TRBV6-5 TRBD1 many TGTGCCAGCAGTTACTCGAGTGCCAGGGGGCAAACCTACGAGCAGTACTTC CASSYSSARGQTYEQYF
TRBJ1-5 TRBV6-1 - many TGTGCCAGCGGTGCAGAGAGCAATCAGCCCCAGCATTTT CASGAESNQPQHF
TRBJ2-2 TRBV27 - many TGTGCCAGCAGCTTACCGGACGGGACGAACACCGGGGAGCTGTTTTTT CASSLPDGTNTGELFF
TRBJ1-2 TRBV6-5 - many TGTGCCAGCACCCAAAGCGGCAGTAACTATGGCTACACCTTC CASTQSGSNYGYTF
TRBJ2-7 TRBV15 - - TGTGCCACCAGCAGAGATACCGAGATCAACCTCTACGAGCAGTACTTC CATSRDTEINLYEQYF
TRBJ2-7 TRBV12-3/TRBV12-4 TRBD2 many TGTGCCAGCAAGGCTAGCGGGGGGCACTACGAGCAGTACTTC CASKASGGHYEQYF
TRBJ1-2 TRBV30 - once TGTGCCTGGAGTGTCTCTTGGGGCTACACCTTC CAWSVSWGYTF
TRBJ2-2 TRBV30 - many TGTGCCTGGAGTGTACGGCAGCCGAACACCGGGGAGCTGTTTTTT CAWSVRQPNTGELFF
TRBJ2-3 TRBV19 TRBD2 few TGTGCCAGTAGCCCCCAAGGACTAGCGGGGGGCAGGGATACGCAGTATTTT CASSPQGLAGGRDTQYF